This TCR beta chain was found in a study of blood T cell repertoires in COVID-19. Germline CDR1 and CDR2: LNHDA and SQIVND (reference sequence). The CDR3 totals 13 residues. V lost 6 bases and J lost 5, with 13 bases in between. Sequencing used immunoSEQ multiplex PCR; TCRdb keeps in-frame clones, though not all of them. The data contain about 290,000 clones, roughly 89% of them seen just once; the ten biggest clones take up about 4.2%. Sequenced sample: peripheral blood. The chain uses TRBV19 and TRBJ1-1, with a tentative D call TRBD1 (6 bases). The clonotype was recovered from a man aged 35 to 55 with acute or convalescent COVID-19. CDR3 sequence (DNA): TGTGCCAGTAGCGATCAGGGGAAAACTGAAGCTTTCTTT. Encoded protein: CASSDQGKTEAFF.